The 10 T cell receptor beta chains listed next were all sequenced from one sample in a study of shared clonotypes between healthy human individuals. TCRdb's copy holds only in-frame clones and misses some; the assay was immunoSEQ multiplex PCR. Of around 700,000 clones in the sample, around two thirds were seen once. The material sequenced was memory CD4+ T cells sorted from blood. As to subset: CD45RA-negative fraction. Every receptor here comes from a woman aged 30 to 39 in good health.

J is TRBJ2-5 and V is TRBV25-1, with unresolved D. Trimming shortened V by 2 bases and J by 2 bases, and 15 bases separated the two germline ends. The CDR3 length is 16 residues. Germline CDR1 and CDR2: MGHDK and SYGVNS. The CDR3 loop reads CASSERPHAPQETQYF. In nucleotides, the CDR3 is TGTGCCAGCAGTGAACGGCCACACGCCCCTCAAGAGACCCAGTACTTC.

This chain uses TRBV2 with TRBJ2-7; D is ambiguous. Trimming left V 4 bases short and J 3 bases short, with 10 bases between. This CDR3 contains 13 residues. Germline V gene lookup returns CDR1 SNHLY and CDR2 FYNNEI. CDR3 sequence (DNA): TGTGCCAGCAGTGGCTCCCTATTCTACGAGCAGTACTTC. This codes for CASSGSLFYEQYF. The entire variable domain, with the rest obtained from reference TRBV2 and TRBJ2-7, is as follows: EPEVTQTPSHQVTQMGQEVILRCVPISNHLYFYWYRQILGQKVEFLVSFYNNEISEKSEIFDDQFSVERPDGSNFTLKIRSTKLEDSAMYFCASSGSLFYEQYFGPGTRLTVT.

The V gene is TRBV2, the J gene TRBJ1-1; D is uncertain. The germline V and J ends were trimmed by 2 bases and 6 bases, with 10 bases remaining between them. The CDR3 runs 13 residues. The germline gives CDR1 SNHLY, CDR2 FYNNEI. The CDR3 is CASSENREAEAFF. The CDR3 nucleotides read TGTGCCAGCAGTGAAAATAGGGAGGCTGAAGCTTTCTTT.

In its sample, this clone was seen once. The chain employs TRBV27 and TRBJ2-7, with TRBD1 identical over 7 bases. Germline CDR1 is MNHEY and CDR2 is SMNVEV (reference sequence). The CDR3 is made up of 15 amino acids. Trimming took 6 bases from V and 4 from J; bases not matched to a gene: 12. CDR3 nucleotides: TGTGCCAGCAGCTATGACAGGGAAGGCTTGTACGAGCAGTACTTC. Its translation: CASSYDREGLYEQYF.

V usage is TRBV10-2 and J usage is TRBJ2-7; D not certain. The germline V gene has CDR1 WSHSY and CDR2 SAAADI. CDR3 length: 15 amino acids. V was pared by 6 bases and J by 1 base, with 16 bases between. The CDR3 DNA follows: TGCGCCAGCAGCTTCGGCGGCCTACAATCCTACGAGCAGTACTTC. Translating gives CASSFGGLQSYEQYF.

Notes on this clone: Distinct nucleotide sequences in the sample also encode this CDR3. The chain recombines TRBV19 with TRBJ2-3; 13 bases fit TRBD2. Unmatched junction bases numbered 6, after V lost 6 bases and J lost 3 bases. This CDR3 contains 16 residues. Germline assignment: CDR1 LNHDA and CDR2 SQIVND (reference sequence). As DNA, the CDR3 is TGTGCCAGTAGCCGAGGACTAGCGGGAGTAACAGATACGCAGTATTTT. Protein: CASSRGLAGVTDTQYF.

In this sample, this clone turned up a few times. The chain carries TRBV5-4 and TRBJ1-4, with D perhaps TRBD1 (6 bases). The CDR3 has 16 amino acids. With 0 bases removed from V and 3 bases from J, the gap between germline ends came to 12 bases. Germline loops: CDR1 SGHNT, CDR2 YYREEE (reference sequence). CDR3 bases: TGTGCCAGCAGCTTGGGGCAGGGGAGGGCTAATGAAAAACTGTTTTTT. This encodes CASSLGQGRANEKLFF.

The V call is TRBV21-1, the J call TRBJ1-2; the D call TRBD1 from the table was never checked on the DNA. TRBV21-1 is labeled a pseudogene. The CDR3 sequence is 16 residues long. The CDR3 DNA reads as TGTGCCAGCACGATGCAGGGCCAATCTTCTAACTATGGCTACACCTTC. Translated, it gives CASTMQGQSSNYGYTF.

This chain uses TRBV5-1 with TRBJ2-4; weak D call: TRBD2 (6 bases). This CDR3 is built from 14 residues. Germline CDR1 reads SGHRS; CDR2 reads YFSETQ. The V end lost 1 base, the J end lost 3 bases, and 8 bases lay between the germline ends. The CDR3 is CASSLSGGKNIQYF. The CDR3 coding sequence is TGCGCCAGCAGCTTGTCCGGGGGCAAAAACATTCAGTACTTC.

V usage is TRBV28 and J usage is TRBJ2-7; possibly TRBD2 for D (6 bases). The germline CDR1 and CDR2 sequences are MDHEN and SYDVKM. This CDR3 comprises 16 residues. The V end lost 4 bases, the J end lost 2 bases, and 18 bases lay between the germline ends. CDR3 residues: CASSSPGTSWPYEQYF. The CDR3 DNA reads as TGTGCCAGCAGTTCCCCCGGCACTAGCTGGCCCTACGAGCAGTACTTC.